A selection of T cell receptor beta chains follows, all from one sample in a study of post-analysis software for immune sequencing data. Using its own MiXCR run on the PCR reads, TCRdb lists one record per CDR3 protein. This table holds 740,000 or so distinct CDR3 sequences, about 57% found once. Sequenced: blood. Receptor source: a girl aged 10-17 years with multiple sclerosis. Each CDR3 is given with its conserved first and last residue. The D gene is left open where the match is weak. Where a row states a size, it is once, few, many or the class of an expanded clone; other rows omit it.

clone size | J gene | V gene | D gene | CDR3 DNA | CDR3 protein
few | TRBJ2-7 | TRBV29-1 | NA | TGCAGCATTAGTCTAGCAGGCTACGAGCAGTACTTC | CSISLAGYEQYF
NA | TRBJ2-3 | TRBV27 | TRBD2 | TGTGCCAGCAGTTCACCTAGCGGGGCCCTTATCAACACAGATACGCAGTATTTT | CASSSPSGALINTDTQYF
NA | TRBJ1-2 | TRBV12-3/TRBV12-4 | NA | TGTGCCAGCAGTTTAGCAGGGCTCGGGGCACCAAACTATGGCTACACCTTC | CASSLAGLGAPNYGYTF
NA | TRBJ2-1 | TRBV25-1 | TRBD2 | TGTGCCAGCAGGGTGGAGGGCGGGAGCTCCTACAATGAGCAGTTCTTC | CASRVEGGSSYNEQFF
NA | TRBJ2-5 | TRBV7-8 | NA | TGTGCCAGCAGCTTAATCCCGGGCGGACCGCCAAGTGAAGAGACCCAGTACTTC | CASSLIPGGPPSEETQYF
NA | TRBJ2-7 | TRBV14 | TRBD1 | TGTGCCAGCAGCCGTAGTGGGGACAGCCTCTCCTACGAGCAGTACTTC | CASSRSGDSLSYEQYF
NA | TRBJ2-3 | TRBV6-1 | NA | TGTGCCAGCCGGACCCCACTAGGGTTGGGCACAGATACGCAGTATTTT | CASRTPLGLGTDTQYF
NA | TRBJ2-5 | TRBV29-1 | TRBD1 | TGCAGCGTAACCGGGACAGAAGAGACCCAGTACTTC | CSVTGTEETQYF
NA | TRBJ2-7 | TRBV4-1 | TRBD2 | TGCGCCAGCAGCCAACGACTAGCGGGAGACGAGCAGTACTTC | CASSQRLAGDEQYF
few | TRBJ2-7 | TRBV7-9 | NA | TGTGCCAGCACCCAAAACGCGGGAACCTACGAGCAGTACTTC | CASTQNAGTYEQYF
few | TRBJ2-5 | TRBV7-9 | NA | TGTGCCAGCAGATCTAAACCCGCGGAAAAGCAGACCCAGTACTTC | CASRSKPAEKQTQYF
NA | TRBJ2-5 | TRBV19 | TRBD2 | TGTGCCAGTACCCTTAGCGGGAGACTCCAAGAGACCCAGTACTTC | CASTLSGRLQETQYF
NA | TRBJ2-1 | TRBV5-5 | TRBD2 | TGTGCCAGCAGCTTGACCCGGACTAGCGGCTACAATGAGCAGTTCTTC | CASSLTRTSGYNEQFF
NA | TRBJ1-2 | TRBV7-3 | NA | TGTGCCAGCAGCTTACGGGCGACAGGTTTCCCCTATGGCTACACCTTC | CASSLRATGFPYGYTF
NA | TRBJ1-3 | TRBV4-2 | TRBD1 | TGTGCCAGCAGCCAAGAAGGGGGCGTTGGAAACACCATATATTTT | CASSQEGGVGNTIYF
NA | TRBJ2-1 | TRBV10-2 | TRBD2 | TGCGCCGGCAGTGAGTTAGCGGGCAATGAGCAGTTCTTC | CAGSELAGNEQFF
NA | TRBJ2-3 | TRBV5-1 | TRBD1 | TGCGCCAGCAGCGAACGACAGGGGCGCAGCACAGATACGCAGTATTTT | CASSERQGRSTDTQYF
NA | TRBJ1-4 | TRBV11-2 | NA | TGTGCCAGCAGCTCCGCCCGAGCCTTAAATGAAAAACTGTTTTTT | CASSSARALNEKLFF
NA | TRBJ2-1 | TRBV20-1 | NA | TGCAGTGCTGGAGAATGGGTAGGGACTGAGCAGTTCTTC | CSAGEWVGTEQFF
NA | TRBJ2-7 | TRBV3-1 | NA | TGTGCCAGCAGCATGGAAAGCTACGAGCAGTACTTC | CASSMESYEQYF
NA | TRBJ2-1 | TRBV20-1 | NA | TGCAGTGCTAGAGATCGGAGCGGGTCGGTCCATGAGCAGTTCTTC | CSARDRSGSVHEQFF
NA | TRBJ2-5 | TRBV20-1 | NA | TGCAGTGCTAGAGTCCGGTACAGGGGGAGGGGGTACCAAGAGACCCAGTACTTC | CSARVRYRGRGYQETQYF
NA | TRBJ1-6 | TRBV4-1 | TRBD1 | TGCGCCAGCAGCCAAGAGGCCCGACAGGGGGCGAATTCACCCCTCCACTTT | CASSQEARQGANSPLHF
NA | TRBJ2-7 | TRBV29-1 | NA | TGCAGCGGAGCACGGGACTTTCGGCAGCCAGGCTACGAGCAGTACTTC | CSGARDFRQPGYEQYF
NA | TRBJ2-5 | TRBV7-2 | TRBD2 | TGTGCCAGCAGCAGAACTAGCGAGAGGAATGAGCAGTACTTC | CASSRTSERNEQYF
NA | TRBJ2-1 | TRBV5-1 | TRBD2 | TGCGCCAGCCAAAGCGGGGGCGTATACAATGAGCAGTTCTTC | CASQSGGVYNEQFF
NA | TRBJ2-7 | TRBV5-1 | TRBD2 | TGCGCCAGCAGACCCGGGACTAGCGGGAGGGAACAGTACTTC | CASRPGTSGREQYF
once | TRBJ2-7 | TRBV15 | NA | TGTGCCACCAGCAGAGCTGGACAAATGAGCTCCTACGAGCAGTACTTC | CATSRAGQMSSYEQYF
NA | TRBJ2-7 | TRBV12-3/TRBV12-4 | NA | TGTGCCAGCAGACGGATCGGGGACGGCTCCTACGAGCAGTACTTC | CASRRIGDGSYEQYF
many | TRBJ2-3 | TRBV6-5 | NA | TGTGCCAGCAGTGGTGGCAGGGAACACACAGATACGCAGTATTTT | CASSGGREHTDTQYF
NA | TRBJ2-7 | TRBV20-1 | TRBD2 | TGCAGTGCAGAAGCGGGAAACTACGAGCAGTACTTC | CSAEAGNYEQYF
NA | TRBJ1-1 | TRBV7-9 | NA | TGTGCCAGCAGCTTGGTTAACAGGGTTGTGGCTTTCTTT | CASSLVNRVVAFF
NA | TRBJ2-4 | TRBV20-1 | TRBD1 | TGCAGTGCTAGAGAAGGGACAGGGCTAGCCAAAAACATTCAGTACTTC | CSAREGTGLAKNIQYF